Listed below are T cell receptor beta chains from one sample, sequenced in a study of CD8+ T cells in alopecia areata. The method was immunoSEQ multiplex PCR; TCRdb's version includes in-frame clones alone and lacks a portion of them. The sample includes 130,000 to 150,000 clones, 62% of them seen just once. Material for sequencing was CD8+ T cells sorted from blood. These receptors all stem from a human donor in good health. The CDR3 runs from the conserved cysteine through the conserved F or W. D genes are given only for firm matches. Size values are once, few and many counts, or a class for expanded clones, and some rows have none.

clone_size	v_call	d_call	j_call	cdr3_nt	cdr3_aa
.	TRBV11-2	.	TRBJ2-5	TGTGCCAGCAGCTGGCTTTGGACCCAGACCCTCTCGGAGACCCAGTACTTC	CASSWLWTQTLSETQYF
.	TRBV9	.	TRBJ2-1	TGTGCCAGCAGCGTAGGGGGGGCCAGCGGCTACAATGAGCAGTTCTTC	CASSVGGASGYNEQFF
.	TRBV7-6	.	TRBJ1-1	TGTGCCAGCAGCTTCGGAGGGTATACTGAAGCTTTCTTT	CASSFGGYTEAFF
.	TRBV14	.	TRBJ2-3	TGTGCCAGCAGCCAAGCTCCCAGCGAAGACACAGATACGCAGTATTTT	CASSQAPSEDTDTQYF
.	TRBV7-6	.	TRBJ1-5	TGTGCCAGCAGCTTATCGGCAGACAATCAGCCCCAGCATTTT	CASSLSADNQPQHF
.	TRBV13	TRBD2	TRBJ2-7	TGTGCCAGCAGCCGCAGACTAGCGGGCGAGCAGTACTTC	CASSRRLAGEQYF
few	TRBV5-4	.	TRBJ2-7	TGTGCCAGCAGCTTGGGACCGCGCTGGCCCGAAGGGATTTACGAGCAGTACTTC	CASSLGPRWPEGIYEQYF
few	TRBV11-2	TRBD2	TRBJ2-3	TGTGCCAGCAGCTACAGCGGGAGGTTCCCAGATACGCAGTATTTT	CASSYSGRFPDTQYF
.	TRBV11-2	TRBD2	TRBJ2-7	TGTGCCAGCAGCTCCCCCCGGACTAGCGGGAGAATGGAGCAGTACTTC	CASSSPRTSGRMEQYF
few	TRBV29-1	.	TRBJ2-1	TGCAGCGTACTCACCCTGGGGGAGCAGTTCTTC	CSVLTLGEQFF
.	TRBV23-1	TRBD1	TRBJ2-6	TGCGCCCGGATGGCCGGGACAGGGGGCGCAATTGGGGCCAACGTCCTGACTTTC	CARMAGTGGAIGANVLTF
.	TRBV25-1	.	TRBJ2-2	TGTGCCAGCAGTGAAAGGAACACCGGGGAGCTGTTTTTT	CASSERNTGELFF
few	TRBV29-1	TRBD2	TRBJ2-1	TGCAGCGCCGATGCGGGACTAGGCGGAAATGAGCAGTTCTTC	CSADAGLGGNEQFF
few	TRBV18	.	TRBJ1-1	TGTGCCAGCTCACAAGGGCCTGAAGCTTTCTTT	CASSQGPEAFF
few	TRBV29-1	.	TRBJ1-5	TGCAGCGTTGAAGGAGGAACGGCGGGGGAGCCCCAGCATTTT	CSVEGGTAGEPQHF
many	TRBV28	TRBD1	TRBJ2-3	TGTGCCAGCAGTTTAATCGGGACAGGGGGGACAGATACGCAGTATTTT	CASSLIGTGGTDTQYF
.	TRBV7-2	.	TRBJ2-4	TGTGCCAGCAGACTGACAGGTAGAGACTCCAAAAACATTCAGTACTTC	CASRLTGRDSKNIQYF
.	TRBV29-1	.	TRBJ2-7	TGCAGCGTTGTTATTAATCAGGGGATCGACGAGCAGTACTTC	CSVVINQGIDEQYF
.	TRBV7-9	.	TRBJ2-7	TGTGCCAGCTTTTCGGGGGCCTACGAGCAGTACTTC	CASFSGAYEQYF
few	TRBV29-1	.	TRBJ2-5	TGCAGCGTTGAGAACAGACTAGCAGGGGGGGAGACCCAGTACTTC	CSVENRLAGGETQYF
.	TRBV29-1	.	TRBJ1-2	TGCAGCGTTGAAGGCCGCGATTCGGGCTACACCTTC	CSVEGRDSGYTF
few	TRBV29-1	.	TRBJ2-1	TGCAGCGTTGAAGGACTAGGGTTTTACAATGAGCAGTTCTTC	CSVEGLGFYNEQFF
.	TRBV29-1	.	TRBJ1-1	TGCAGCATATTAAACGGGGCCACTGAAGCTTTCTTT	CSILNGATEAFF
few	TRBV29-1	.	TRBJ1-2	TGCAGCGTTGAACGGCGGGGAGGCTACACCTTC	CSVERRGGYTF
.	TRBV7-8	.	TRBJ2-1	TGTGCCAGCAGCTTAGACACCCGGGTAACCTACAATGAGCAGTTCTTC	CASSLDTRVTYNEQFF
once	TRBV7-7	.	TRBJ2-1	TGTGCTAGCAGCTTGACCGCCGGGAAGGGCGATGAGCAGTTCTTC	CASSLTAGKGDEQFF
.	TRBV9	.	TRBJ2-1	TGTGCCAGCCGAGGGGATTCAAATGAGCAGTTCTTC	CASRGDSNEQFF
.	TRBV2	.	TRBJ2-1	TGTGCCAGCAGTGAACGCCCGGGACAATTCAATGAGCAGTTCTTC	CASSERPGQFNEQFF
.	TRBV18	.	TRBJ2-7	TGTGCCAGCTCACCATCCCGCTCCTACGAGCAGTACTTC	CASSPSRSYEQYF
few	TRBV27	.	TRBJ2-7	TGTGCCAGCAGTTTCGGTGGCGAGCAGTACTTC	CASSFGGEQYF
once	TRBV6-6	.	TRBJ2-2	TGTGCCAGCAGACCGGCAAACACCGGGGAGCTGTTTTTT	CASRPANTGELFF
.	TRBV15	.	TRBJ1-4	TGTGCCACCAGCTCGTTTCGTCCTGAAAAACTGTTTTTT	CATSSFRPEKLFF
.	TRBV27	TRBD2	TRBJ2-7	TGTGCCAGCAGTCCCGGGACTAGCGCATACTTCTCCTACGAGCAGTACTTC	CASSPGTSAYFSYEQYF
few	TRBV15	TRBD1	TRBJ1-5	TGTGCCACCAGAAAAGGACAGGGGGCCAATCAGCCCCAGCATTTT	CATRKGQGANQPQHF
.	TRBV30	.	TRBJ2-1	TGTGCCTGGAGTGATAGGGGGTCCTTCTACAATGAGCAGTTCTTC	CAWSDRGSFYNEQFF
.	TRBV7-6	.	TRBJ1-5	TGTGCCAGCAGCCCATCTTACGGGTTTCTTAGCAATCAGCCCCAGCATTTT	CASSPSYGFLSNQPQHF
.	TRBV2	TRBD1	TRBJ2-7	TGTGCCAGCACCCACAGGGGCCACTACGAGCAGTACTTC	CASTHRGHYEQYF
.	TRBV18	.	TRBJ2-1	TGTGCCAGCTCACCTACCTACAATGAGCAGTTCTTC	CASSPTYNEQFF
few	TRBV30	TRBD1	TRBJ1-5	TGTGCCCTAGGACAGGGGCCTCCCAATCAGCCCCAGCATTTT	CALGQGPPNQPQHF
.	TRBV5-1	.	TRBJ2-7	TGCGCCAGCAGGGGGGCGGCCTACGAGCAGTACTTC	CASRGAAYEQYF
.	TRBV9	.	TRBJ1-2	TGTGCCAGCAGCGTGGGGACACGAGAGACCGAAGCTAACTATGGCTACACCTTC	CASSVGTRETEANYGYTF
few	TRBV20-1	.	TRBJ1-5	TGCAGTGCTAGTTTCGGACAGACGATTCATTTT	CSASFGQTIHF
.	TRBV29-1	TRBD1	TRBJ1-1	TGCAGCGTGGACAGGGAAGAAGCTTTCTTT	CSVDREEAFF
.	TRBV5-6	.	TRBJ1-1	TGTGCCAGCAGCTTCGGGGGTACTGAAGCTTTCTTT	CASSFGGTEAFF
.	TRBV4-1	TRBD2	TRBJ2-7	TGCGCCAGCAGCTCTAGGACCACTAGCGGGAGCTACGAGCAGTACTTC	CASSSRTTSGSYEQYF
.	TRBV2	TRBD2	TRBJ2-7	TGTGCCAGCAGCCCCCGGGAGGGCTCCTACGAGCAGTACTTC	CASSPREGSYEQYF
.	TRBV11-1	.	TRBJ2-5	TGTGCCAGCAGCCAGATCGGGGAAGTAATCTCCGAAGAGACCCAGTACTTC	CASSQIGEVISEETQYF
.	TRBV27	TRBD1	TRBJ2-5	TGTGCCAGCAGTTCGGACGACACAGGGGTTGAGACCCAGTACTTC	CASSSDDTGVETQYF
.	TRBV4-3	TRBD2	TRBJ2-1	TGCGCCAGCAGCCCTAAGCGGGAGGGCCACTATGAGCAGTTCTTC	CASSPKREGHYEQFF
few	TRBV5-6	.	TRBJ2-1	TGTGCCAGCAGCCCGAGCCAGGGGTGCAATGAGCAGTTCTTC	CASSPSQGCNEQFF
.	TRBV9	.	TRBJ1-2	TGTGCCAGCAGCGTAGGGACGGAGACCAACTATGGCTACACCTTC	CASSVGTETNYGYTF
.	TRBV14	TRBD2	TRBJ2-1	TGTGCCAGCAGCCAAGGTAGCGGGAGACTTGAGCAGTTCTTC	CASSQGSGRLEQFF
.	TRBV29-1	TRBD2	TRBJ2-7	TGCAGCGTTGAAGTAGGCGGGGGGATGACCTACGAGCAGTACTTC	CSVEVGGGMTYEQYF
once	TRBV29-1	.	TRBJ1-2	TGCAGCGTTGAAGTAGGGGAAACAGCTAACTATGGCTACACCTTC	CSVEVGETANYGYTF
.	TRBV29-1	TRBD2	TRBJ2-1	TGCAGCGTTCTGACGGGAGGGTCCTACAATGAGCAGTTCTTC	CSVLTGGSYNEQFF
.	TRBV11-1	.	TRBJ2-7	TGTGCCAGCAGCGACGCTTTGATAGAAAAGCAGTACTTC	CASSDALIEKQYF
.	TRBV6-5	.	TRBJ1-2	TGTGCCAGCAGTTACGCAGGGAGCGTCGGCTACACCTTC	CASSYAGSVGYTF
.	TRBV11-2	TRBD2	TRBJ2-1	TGTGCCAGCAGCTTGGGACTAGAGTCCTACAATGAGCAGTTCTTC	CASSLGLESYNEQFF
.	TRBV28	.	TRBJ1-5	TGTGCCAGCAGTTCCAACCGGGACCTGTTAAGCAATCAGCCCCAGCATTTT	CASSSNRDLLSNQPQHF